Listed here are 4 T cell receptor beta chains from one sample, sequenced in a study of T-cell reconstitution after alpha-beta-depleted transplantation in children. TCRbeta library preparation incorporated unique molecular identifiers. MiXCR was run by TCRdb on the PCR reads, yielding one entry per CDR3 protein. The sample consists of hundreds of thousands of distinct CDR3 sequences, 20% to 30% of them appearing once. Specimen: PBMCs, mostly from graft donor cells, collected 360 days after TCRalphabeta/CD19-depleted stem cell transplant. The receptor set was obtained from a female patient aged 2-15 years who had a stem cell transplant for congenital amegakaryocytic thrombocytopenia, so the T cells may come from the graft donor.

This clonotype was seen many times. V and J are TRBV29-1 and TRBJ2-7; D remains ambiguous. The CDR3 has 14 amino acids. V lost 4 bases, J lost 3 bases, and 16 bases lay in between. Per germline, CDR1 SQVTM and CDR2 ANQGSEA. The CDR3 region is CSVAYSDGYYEQYF. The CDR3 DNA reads TGCAGCGTTGCATACTCGGACGGTTACTACGAGCAGTACTTC.

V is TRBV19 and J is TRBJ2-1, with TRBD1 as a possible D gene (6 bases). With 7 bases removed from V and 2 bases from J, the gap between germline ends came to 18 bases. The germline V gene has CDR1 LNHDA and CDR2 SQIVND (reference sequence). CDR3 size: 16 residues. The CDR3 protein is CASTGFYRDPYNEQFF. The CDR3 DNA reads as TGTGCCAGTACCGGATTTTACAGGGACCCCTACAATGAGCAGTTCTTC.

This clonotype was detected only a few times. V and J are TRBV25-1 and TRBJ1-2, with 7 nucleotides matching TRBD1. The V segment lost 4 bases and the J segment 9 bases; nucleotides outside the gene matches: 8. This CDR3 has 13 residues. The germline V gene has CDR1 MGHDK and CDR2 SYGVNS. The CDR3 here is CASSAGQALSYTF. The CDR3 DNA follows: TGTGCCAGCAGTGCTGGACAGGCCTTGAGCTACACCTTC.

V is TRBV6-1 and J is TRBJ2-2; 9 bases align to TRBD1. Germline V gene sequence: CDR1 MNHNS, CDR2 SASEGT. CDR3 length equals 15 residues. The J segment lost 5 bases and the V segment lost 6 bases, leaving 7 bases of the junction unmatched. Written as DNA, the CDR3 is TGTGCCAGCAGCATACAGGGGGCGGTTACCGGGGAGCTGTTTTTT. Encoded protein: CASSIQGAVTGELFF.